The subject of this entry is one TCR beta chain. Its target is not known. The protocol was immunoSEQ multiplex PCR, while the TCRdb copy is restricted to in-frame clones and leaves out a portion. The sample contains about 2.3 million clones, under 95% of which appear only once. V was clipped by 6 bases and J by 4 bases, with 13 bases between them. This CDR3 comprises 13 residues. Germline CDR1 and CDR2: SQVTM and ANQGSEA. These data come from a study of shared clonotypes between healthy human individuals. Study summary: Researchers assigned three CD4 naive, three CD4 memory, two CD8 naive and one CD8 memory plate to each donor.

Study-level results: As a rule, naive subsets had a larger estimated richness than memory subsets. The donor pool, a small one, limited the genetic and exposure-history diversity represented. The study found about 5% of naive CD4 clonotypes shared across four donors.

The sequenced sample consisted of naive CD4+ T cells from PBMCs. Subset in this sample: CD45RA+ positively selected. V is TRBV29-1 and J is TRBJ2-1; D gene ambiguous. The receptor was derived from a young man in good health. Some clones in this sample may be carry-over from other donors' samples. As DNA, the CDR3 is TGCAGCGTCCCAAAGGAAGGGTACAATGAGCAGTTCTTC. Protein: CSVPKEGYNEQFF.